This passage covers 6 T cell receptor beta chains from one sample sequenced in a study of vaccination and CD4 T cells after COVID-19. Cultured CD4+ T cell DNA underwent sequencing with the Oncomine TCR Beta short-read assay. TCRdb re-derived calls from the PCR reads in MiXCR, one entry per CDR3 protein. The top ten hold less than 15% of the sample, which has around 14,000 distinct CDR3 sequences, around 53% seen once. Treatment reported: approximately nine-day PBMC culture with coronavirus spike peptide pools or control peptides (ViraFEST assay). These receptors have no identified antigens. The specimen was CD4+ T cells from blood, cultured in vitro. Receptors originate from a human donor who had recovered from COVID-19.

The chain joins TRBV6-1 to TRBJ1-1; the D is unclear. The V gene's germline CDR1 is MNHNS and CDR2 SASEGT. The CDR3 spans 14 residues. The germline V and J ends were trimmed by 4 bases and 4 bases, with 13 bases remaining between them. The CDR3 is CASSAEGLSTEAFF. CDR3 DNA sequence: TGTGCCAGCAGTGCAGAGGGTCTGAGCACTGAAGCTTTCTTT.

The chain combines TRBV7-9 with TRBJ1-4; 8 bases map to TRBD1. Germline V lookup: CDR1 SEHNR, CDR2 FQNEAQ (reference sequence). The CDR3 loop spans 15 amino acids. J gave up 8 bases and V 4 bases, and 9 bases lay outside the gene matches. The CDR3, as DNA: TGTGCCAGCAGCTCATTCGACAGGGGAGAGGAAAAACTGTTTTTT. Its translation: CASSSFDRGEEKLFF.

The rearrangement links TRBV10-1 to TRBJ2-1; 8 bases agree with TRBD2. CDR1 and CDR2 (germline): WNHNN, SYGVQD (reference sequence). The CDR3 sequence is 14 residues long. V shed 3 bases and J 8 bases; nucleotides not matched to a gene: 6. This CDR3 reads CASSEQRESYEQFF. CDR3 in DNA: TGCGCCAGCAGTGAACAGCGGGAGTCGTATGAGCAGTTCTTC.

This clonotype was counted a few times. The rearrangement joins TRBV20-1 to TRBJ1-1; no firm D call. Trimming removed 3 bases from V and 5 bases from J, with 7 bases in between. CDR1 and CDR2 (germline): DFQATT, SNEGSKA (reference sequence). The CDR3 is 11 residues long. The CDR3 protein is CSARSPTEAFF. In DNA form, the CDR3 reads TGCAGTGCTAGGTCGCCAACTGAAGCTTTCTTT.

This clonotype was counted a few times. The chain carries TRBV7-3 and TRBJ2-6, with 7 nucleotides matching TRBD2. CDR3 length equals 16 residues. Germline values: CDR1 SGHTA, CDR2 FQGTGA. The J segment lost 2 bases and the V segment lost 6 bases, leaving 7 bases of the junction unmatched. The CDR3 region has the DNA TGTGCCAGCAGTCTTTCGGCGGGGGCTGGGGCCAACGTCCTGACTTTC. Protein: CASSLSAGAGANVLTF.

The V call is TRBV20-1, the J call TRBJ2-7; a possible D gene is TRBD2 (5 bases). Trimming stripped 5 bases from V and 2 bases from J, with 19 bases between. The V gene's germline CDR1 is DFQATT and CDR2 SNEGSKA (reference sequence). The CDR3 has 15 residues. The CDR3 region is CSASNTGEITYEQYF. In DNA, the CDR3 is TGCAGTGCTTCAAATACCGGGGAGATCACCTACGAGCAGTACTTC.